These 18 T cell receptor beta chains were sequenced from one sample in a study of blood T cell repertoires in COVID-19 (dated by TCRdb to 2018 to 2021). The protocol used for the library was the immunoSEQ multiplex PCR assay. The table comes from immuneACCESS by way of TCRdb, which keeps in-frame sequences with V and J called. Part of the clones is missing from these tables; in studies checked, under half for an unresolved V gene and the rest for unknown reasons. Within this sample are some 270,000 clones, with 89% of them counted one time only. Roughly 4.8% of the sample is in the top ten clones. The sequenced sample consisted of peripheral blood. All receptors come from a woman aged 40 to 50 who had recovered from COVID-19.

This chain links TRBV6-5 with TRBJ1-2, with D maybe TRBD1 (5 bases). In germline, CDR1 is MNHEY, CDR2 SVGAGI. CDR3 length equals 13 residues. Trimming left V 5 bases short and J 1 base short, with 8 bases between. The CDR3 region has the DNA TGTGCCAGCAGTCCGGACAATAACTATGGCTACACCTTC. Translating gives CASSPDNNYGYTF.

This chain connects TRBV6-5 to TRBJ1-1; unclear D gene. Between the trimmed V and J ends, which lost 8 bases and 3 bases, there was a span of 13 bases. Germline V CDR1 and CDR2: MNHEY, SVGAGI. This CDR3 has 13 amino acids. The CDR3 coding sequence is TGTGCCAGCGCCCATAATGAGGACACTGAAGCTTTCTTT. Amino acid sequence: CASAHNEDTEAFF.

The chain has TRBV3-1 (or the pseudogene TRBV3-2) and TRBJ2-3, with D tentatively TRBD2 (5 bases). There are 13 residues in the CDR3. Trimming shortened V by 1 base and J by 5 bases, and 7 bases separated the two germline ends. Looked up from germline, CDR1 is LGHDT and CDR2 is YNNKEL (reference sequence). The CDR3 spells CASSQGGIDTQYF. The CDR3 DNA sequence: TGTGCCAGCAGCCAAGGAGGGATAGATACGCAGTATTTT.

The genes are TRBV9 and TRBJ1-2, with TRBD1 as a possible D gene (5 bases). The CDR3 is 14 residues long. The V end was cut by 3 bases, the J end by 5 bases, with 14 bases between. The germline gives CDR1 SGDLS, CDR2 YYNGEE. This CDR3 reads CASSALTGGYGYTF. The DNA for the CDR3 is TGTGCCAGCAGCGCCCTCACCGGGGGATATGGCTACACCTTC.

The rearrangement joins TRBV19 to TRBJ1-5, with D uncertain. CDR3 length equals 14 residues. The germline V gene encodes CDR1 LNHDA and CDR2 SQIVND (reference sequence). Trimming left V 0 bases short and J 3 bases short, with 6 bases between. The CDR3 nucleotides are TGTGCCAGTAGTATAGACACTATCAATCAGCCCCAGCATTTT. Its protein is CASSIDTINQPQHF.

The V and J genes are TRBV2 and TRBJ2-3; TRBD1 aligns across 9 bases. Per the germline V gene, CDR1 is SNHLY and CDR2 is FYNNEI. This CDR3 has 11 residues. V trimming: 4 bases; J trimming: 10 bases; junction bases outside the gene matches: 0. The CDR3 nucleotides are TGTGCCAGCAGTGGGACAGGGGCGCAGTATTTT. Protein: CASSGTGAQYF.

The rearrangement joins TRBV19 to TRBJ2-4; 7 bases map to TRBD1. The J segment lost 6 bases and the V segment lost 1 base, leaving 6 bases of the junction unmatched. The CDR3 is 15 amino acids. The V gene's germline CDR1 is LNHDA and CDR2 SQIVND (reference sequence). CDR3 sequence: CASSIGGGPTNIQYF. For the CDR3, the DNA is TGTGCCAGTAGTATAGGAGGGGGCCCCACAAACATTCAGTACTTC. Complete variable domain (other parts from reference TRBV19 and TRBJ2-4): DGGITQSPKYLFRKEGQNVTLSCEQNLNHDAMYWYRQDPGQGLRLIYYSQIVNDFQKGDIAEGYSVSREKKESFPLTVTSAQKNPTAFYLCASSIGGGPTNIQYFGAGTRLSVL.

The V call is TRBV7-9, the J call TRBJ2-7; D not resolved. Per germline, CDR1 SEHNR and CDR2 FQNEAQ (reference sequence). Trimming cost V 6 bases and J 3 bases, with 9 bases left between them. The length of the CDR3 is 12 residues. The CDR3 sequence: CASSVTLYEQYV. For the CDR3, the DNA is TGTGCCAGCAGTGTTACTCTCTACGAGCAGTACGTC.

The CDR3 protein is CASSQETGGHYEQYV. In nucleotides, the CDR3 is TGCGCCAGCAGCCAAGAAACAGGGGGGCACTACGAGCAGTACGTC. V gene TRBV4-3 combines with J gene TRBJ2-7, with 8 bases matching TRBD1. The V segment lost 0 bases and the J segment 3 bases; nucleotides outside the gene matches: 4. Germline CDR1 is LGHNA and CDR2 is YSLEER. CDR3 length: 15 amino acids.

CDR3 sequence reads: CATSFDSGVEETQYF. The CDR3 region has the DNA TGTGCCACCAGTTTCGATTCGGGAGTGGAAGAGACCCAGTACTTC. This rearrangement joins TRBV24-1 to TRBJ2-5; TRBD2 is a possible D gene (6 bases). The V gene's germline CDR1 is KGHDR and CDR2 SFDVKD. The CDR3 is 15 residues long. The germline V and J ends were trimmed by 6 bases and 3 bases, with 16 bases remaining between them.

This rearrangement joins TRBV28 to TRBJ1-4, with a tentative D call TRBD1 (6 bases). This CDR3 has 14 residues. Germline V gene sequence: CDR1 MDHEN, CDR2 SYDVKM. Trimming removed 3 bases at V and 15 bases at J, with 20 bases between. CDR3 amino acids: CASSLGTKGRTVFF. Here the CDR3 DNA reads TGTGCCAGCAGTTTGGGTACGAAGGGACGGACAGTGTTTTTT.

The V gene is TRBV24-1, the J gene TRBJ2-1; TRBD1 aligns across 8 bases. Germline V lookup: CDR1 KGHDR, CDR2 SFDVKD. This CDR3 has 16 amino acids. With 3 bases clipped from V and 8 bases from J, the junction kept 11 bases outside the gene matches. CDR3 residues: CATSDDQGARRYEQFF. CDR3 sequence (DNA): TGTGCCACCAGTGATGATCAGGGGGCGCGAAGGTATGAGCAGTTCTTC.

The chain uses TRBV27 and TRBJ1-1; 12 bases match TRBD1. After removal of 5 bases from V and 4 bases from J, the junction contained 8 bases not matched to a gene. Germline V gives CDR1 MNHEY, CDR2 SMNVEV (reference sequence). This CDR3 region has 16 residues. The CDR3 loop is CASSRDRGQLGTEAFF. The CDR3 DNA reads as TGTGCCAGCAGTCGGGACAGGGGGCAATTGGGCACTGAAGCTTTCTTT.

The chain combines TRBV7-2 with TRBJ2-1; 14 bases are shared with TRBD2. This CDR3 is 16 amino acids long. CDR1 SGHTA and CDR2 FQGNSA come from the germline V gene. V was pared by 4 bases and J by 9 bases, with 8 bases of the junction left unmatched. CDR3 region: CASSSPGLAGVSEQFF. The CDR3 bases are TGTGCCAGCAGCTCCCCGGGACTAGCGGGAGTGAGTGAGCAGTTCTTC.

The chain uses TRBV7-2 and TRBJ1-3; D is possibly TRBD1 (5 bases). Germline V gives CDR1 SGHTA, CDR2 FQGNSA. Trimming pared 2 bases from V and 10 bases from J, leaving 15 bases between. The CDR3 sequence is 14 residues long. This CDR3 is CASSLRGRTRTIYF. The CDR3, as DNA: TGTGCCAGCAGCTTAAGGGGCAGAACCAGAACCATATATTTT.

This clone was seen a single time. This sequence joins TRBV12-5 and TRBJ2-5; tentative D call: TRBD2 (6 bases). The CDR3 has 15 amino acids. Germline V gives CDR1 LGHNT, CDR2 FRNRAP. V was cut by 3 bases and J by 2 bases, with 13 bases left in between. The DNA for the CDR3 is TGTGCTAGTGGTTTAGGAGGGCCCACACAAGAGACCCAGTACTTC. It translates to CASGLGGPTQETQYF.

The chain combines TRBV30 with TRBJ1-2; 7 bases are a match to TRBD1. J gave up 5 bases and V 2 bases, and 8 bases lay outside the gene matches. Germline V lookup: CDR1 GTSNPN, CDR2 SVGIG (reference sequence). The CDR3 runs to 14 residues. CDR3 nucleotides: TGTGCCTGGAGTACTGCCACAGGGGTGTATGGCTACACCTTC. Its protein product is CAWSTATGVYGYTF.

This rearrangement joins TRBV27 to TRBJ2-3; D is unresolved. This CDR3 comprises 18 residues. Germline loops: CDR1 MNHEY, CDR2 SMNVEV (reference sequence). V lost 2 bases, J lost 0 bases, and 18 bases lay in between. DNA for the CDR3: TGTGCCAGCAGTTTAGGTCAGTCCAGTCGAATAAGCACAGATACGCAGTATTTT. Encoded protein: CASSLGQSSRISTDTQYF.